This record concerns one T cell receptor beta chain sequence. Antigen: not known. One end of the junction does not line up with germline, which may come from a read error. A sample-barcoded 5' primer and a J-beta primer mix were used in a second PCR of about 7 to 12 cycles. A single record per CDR3 protein comes from TCRdb applying MiXCR to the 5' RACE reads. Here the sample spans some 750,000 distinct CDR3 sequences, roughly 20% being singletons. This entry belongs to a study of blood T cells in healthy people across ages. Study-wide background: Capture via template switching afforded approximately one barcoded beta molecule per two T cells.

Study findings and constraints: A strong correlation was found between TCR beta diversity and the percentage of naive T cells.

Germline CDR1 SGHRS, CDR2 YFSETQ. The CDR3 consists of 14 residues. The TCR sequence derives from a man between 65 and 85 years old in good health. The V call is TRBV5-1, the J call TRBJ2-3, with 8 bases lining up with TRBD2. Sequencing input: blood. CDR3 sequence: CASSERGLGDTQCF. As DNA, the CDR3 is TGCGCCAGCAGCGAGCGGGGGCTGGGAGATACGCAGTGTTTT.